The clone carrying this TCR beta chain was counted once. Its matching antigen is unknown. MiXCR, applied by TCRdb to the RT-PCR reads, yields one record per CDR3 protein. Among about 2,300 distinct CDR3 sequences listed, 70% to 90% were seen once. Germline assignment: CDR1 LNHDA and CDR2 SQIVND (reference sequence). The V and J ends lost 5 bases and 5 bases respectively, with 18 bases between them. This CDR3 comprises 15 residues. The entry originates in a study of yellow fever vaccine responses in identical twins. Study-level findings and limits: Twins showed a vaccine T cell response that reportedly seemed partly convergent, partly personalized.

This clonotype was obtained from a woman under 30 who received the yellow fever vaccine. The chain links TRBV19 to TRBJ2-5, with D unclear. The specimen comprised T cells from blood (PBMCs), unsorted or a sorted subset (not recorded which), sampled before or after yellow fever vaccination (not recorded which). The CDR3 region has the DNA TGTGCCAGTAGTTTTACGAGCGCTCCTGGGGAGACCCAGTACTTC. It codes for CASSFTSAPGETQYF.